The subject of this entry is one T cell receptor beta chain. The antigen is undetermined. Germline loops: CDR1 SGDLS, CDR2 YYNGEE. With 0 bases clipped from V and 0 bases from J, the junction kept 4 bases outside the gene matches. The CDR3 covers 18 residues. This specimen comes from a study of CD8 T cells in ankylosing spondylitis. Overall study results and limits: Ankylosing spondylitis blood appeared to carry a characteristic TCR beta motif of roughly 8 highly homologous variants.

One entry per CDR3 protein results from TCRdb running MiXCR on the 5' RACE reads. The sample lists 750,000 to 850,000 distinct CDR3 sequences; around 11% were seen once. The V gene is TRBV9, the J gene TRBJ2-2, with 11 bases identical to TRBD2. The clonotype comes from a male donor with ankylosing spondylitis. Material for sequencing was blood, either unsorted or a sorted T cell fraction (not recorded which). The CDR3 protein is CASSVGASGRTNTGELFF. CDR3 nucleotides: TGTGCCAGCAGCGTAGGGGCTAGCGGGAGGACGAACACCGGGGAGCTGTTTTTT.